The text below deals with one T cell receptor (beta chain). Antigen: not known. Deletions cut 11 bases from V and 2 bases from J, with 12 bases between. CDR3 length: 13 residues. Germline V gene sequence: CDR1 MDHEN, CDR2 SYDVKM. The entry originates in a study of cytomegalovirus exposure and HLA in healthy donors. Findings of the study overall: Versus the approximately 700-donor mean, an Asian-associated ancestry cluster reportedly showed fewer N-insertions in a later analysis. A later analysis linked some 17,000 TCR beta sequences to HLA alleles at 0.05 false discovery rate.

The primer mix had 60 Vbeta and 13 Jbeta primers. Clones were sequenced by immunoSEQ multiplex PCR, and TCRdb holds only the in-frame ones, with some missing. The table shows about 180,000 clones, with about 77% occurring only once. This chain links TRBV28 with TRBJ1-4; possibly TRBD1 for D (5 bases). Sequencing was carried out using PBMCs. The receptor was isolated from a man under 40 in good health and CMV-seronegative. The CDR3 sequence is CAAGPGTNEKLFF. CDR3 nucleotides: TGTGCCGCCGGGCCAGGGACTAATGAAAAACTGTTTTTT.